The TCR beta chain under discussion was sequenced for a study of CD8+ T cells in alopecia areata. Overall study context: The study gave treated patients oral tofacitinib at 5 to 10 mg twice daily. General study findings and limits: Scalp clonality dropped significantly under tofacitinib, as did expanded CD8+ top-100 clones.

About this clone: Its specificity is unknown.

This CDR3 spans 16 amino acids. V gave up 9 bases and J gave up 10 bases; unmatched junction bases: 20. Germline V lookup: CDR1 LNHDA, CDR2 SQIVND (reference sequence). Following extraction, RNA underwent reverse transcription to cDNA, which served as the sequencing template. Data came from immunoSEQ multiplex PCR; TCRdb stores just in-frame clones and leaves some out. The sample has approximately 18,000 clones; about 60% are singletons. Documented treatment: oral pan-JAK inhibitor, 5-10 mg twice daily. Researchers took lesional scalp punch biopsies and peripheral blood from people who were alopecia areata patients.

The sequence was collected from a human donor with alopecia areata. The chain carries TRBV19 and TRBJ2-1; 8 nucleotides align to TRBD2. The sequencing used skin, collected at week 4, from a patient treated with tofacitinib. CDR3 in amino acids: CASHDPGTRGSGEQFF. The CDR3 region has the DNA TGTGCCAGCCACGACCCCGGGACTAGGGGCTCCGGGGAGCAGTTCTTC.